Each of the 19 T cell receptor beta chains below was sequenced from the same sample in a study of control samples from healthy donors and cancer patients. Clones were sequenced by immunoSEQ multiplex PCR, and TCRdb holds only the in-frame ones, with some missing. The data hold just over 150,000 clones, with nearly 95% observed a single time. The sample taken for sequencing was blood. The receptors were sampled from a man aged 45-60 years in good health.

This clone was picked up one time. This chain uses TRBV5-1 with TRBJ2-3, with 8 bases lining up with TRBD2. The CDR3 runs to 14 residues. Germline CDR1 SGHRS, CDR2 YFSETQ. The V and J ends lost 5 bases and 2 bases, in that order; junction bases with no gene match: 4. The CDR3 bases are TGCGCCAGCAGGAAGACTAGCGCCACAGATACGCAGTATTTT. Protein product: CASRKTSATDTQYF.

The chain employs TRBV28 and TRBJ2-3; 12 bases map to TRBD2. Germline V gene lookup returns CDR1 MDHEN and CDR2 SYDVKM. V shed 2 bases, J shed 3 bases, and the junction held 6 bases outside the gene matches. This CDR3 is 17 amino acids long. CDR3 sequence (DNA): TGTGCCAGCAGTTTACAAGTGACTAGCGGGAGAACAGATACGCAGTATTTT. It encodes CASSLQVTSGRTDTQYF.

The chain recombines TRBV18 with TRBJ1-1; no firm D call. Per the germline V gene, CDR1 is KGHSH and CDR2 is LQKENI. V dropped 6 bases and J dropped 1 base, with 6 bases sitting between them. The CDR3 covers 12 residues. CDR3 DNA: TGTGCCAGCTCGATGTCGAACACTGAAGCTTTCTTT. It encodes CASSMSNTEAFF.

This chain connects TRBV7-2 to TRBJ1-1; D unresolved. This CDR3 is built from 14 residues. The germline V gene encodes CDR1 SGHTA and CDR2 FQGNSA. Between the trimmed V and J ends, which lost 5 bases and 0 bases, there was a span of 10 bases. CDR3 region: CASSASRLNTEAFF. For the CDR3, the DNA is TGTGCCAGCAGCGCCAGCAGATTGAACACTGAAGCTTTCTTT.

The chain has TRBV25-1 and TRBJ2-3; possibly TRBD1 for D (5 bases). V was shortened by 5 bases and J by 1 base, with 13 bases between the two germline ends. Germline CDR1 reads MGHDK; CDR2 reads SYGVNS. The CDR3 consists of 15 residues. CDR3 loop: CASSRVAGRTDTQYF. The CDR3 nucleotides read TGTGCCAGCAGTCGGGTAGCAGGGCGCACAGATACGCAGTATTTT.

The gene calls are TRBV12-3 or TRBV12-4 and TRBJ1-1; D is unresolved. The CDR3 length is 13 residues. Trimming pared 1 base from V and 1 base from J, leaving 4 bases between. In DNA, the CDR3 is TGTGCCAGCAGTTTAGTGGGGAACACTGAAGCTTTCTTT. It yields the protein CASSLVGNTEAFF.

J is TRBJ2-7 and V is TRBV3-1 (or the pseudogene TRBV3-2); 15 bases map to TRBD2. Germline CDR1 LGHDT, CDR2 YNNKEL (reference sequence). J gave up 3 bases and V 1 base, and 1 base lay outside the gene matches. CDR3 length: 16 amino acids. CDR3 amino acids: CASSQGTSGRGYEQYF. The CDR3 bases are TGTGCCAGCAGCCAAGGGACTAGCGGGAGGGGCTACGAGCAGTACTTC.

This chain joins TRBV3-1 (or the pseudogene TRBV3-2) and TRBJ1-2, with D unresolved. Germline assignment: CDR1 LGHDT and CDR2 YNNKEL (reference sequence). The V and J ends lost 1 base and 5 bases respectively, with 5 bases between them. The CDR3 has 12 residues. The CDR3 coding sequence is TGTGCCAGCAGCCAAGCGAGATATGGCTACACCTTC. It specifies CASSQARYGYTF.

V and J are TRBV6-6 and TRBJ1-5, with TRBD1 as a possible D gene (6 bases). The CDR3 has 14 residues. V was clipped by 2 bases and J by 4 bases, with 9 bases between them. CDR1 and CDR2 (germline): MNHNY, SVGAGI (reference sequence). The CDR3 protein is CASSYADRNQPQHF. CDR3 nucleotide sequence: TGTGCCAGCAGTTACGCTGACAGGAATCAGCCCCAGCATTTT.

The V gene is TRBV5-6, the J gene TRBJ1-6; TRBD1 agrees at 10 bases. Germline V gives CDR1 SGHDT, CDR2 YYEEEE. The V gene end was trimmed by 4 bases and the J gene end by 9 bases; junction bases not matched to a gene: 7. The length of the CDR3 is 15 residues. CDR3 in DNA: TGTGCCAGCAGCACCCGGGACAGGGGAGTTTCACCCCTCCACTTT. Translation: CASSTRDRGVSPLHF.

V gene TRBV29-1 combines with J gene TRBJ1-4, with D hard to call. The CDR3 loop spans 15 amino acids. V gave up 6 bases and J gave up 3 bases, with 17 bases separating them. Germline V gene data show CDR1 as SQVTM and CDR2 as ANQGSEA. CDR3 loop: CSVGVRARANEKLFF. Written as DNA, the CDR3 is TGCAGCGTAGGAGTTAGGGCTAGAGCTAATGAAAAACTGTTTTTT.

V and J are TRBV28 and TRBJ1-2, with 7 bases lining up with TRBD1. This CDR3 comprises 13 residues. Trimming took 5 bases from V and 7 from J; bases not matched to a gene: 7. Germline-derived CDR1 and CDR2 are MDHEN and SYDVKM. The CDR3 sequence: CASSQQGQVGYTF. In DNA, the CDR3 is TGTGCCAGCAGTCAACAGGGGCAGGTTGGCTACACCTTC.

CDR3 amino acids: CASSFRQNTDTQYF. Written as DNA, the CDR3 is TGTGCCAGCAGTTTTCGGCAGAACACAGATACGCAGTATTTT. V and J are TRBV28 and TRBJ2-3; no definite D call. CDR3 length: 14 amino acids. The germline gives CDR1 MDHEN, CDR2 SYDVKM. V lost 3 bases and J 2 bases, leaving 9 bases between the germline ends.

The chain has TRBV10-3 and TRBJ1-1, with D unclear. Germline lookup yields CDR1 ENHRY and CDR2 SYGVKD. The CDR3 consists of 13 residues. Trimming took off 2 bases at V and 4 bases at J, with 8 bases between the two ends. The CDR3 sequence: CAISEGQPTEAFF. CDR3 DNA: TGTGCCATCAGTGAGGGGCAGCCCACTGAAGCTTTCTTT.

CDR3 sequence: CASSLTDTQYF. In nucleotides, the CDR3 is TGTGCCAGCAGCTTGACAGATACGCAGTATTTT. The V call is TRBV12-3 or TRBV12-4, the J call TRBJ2-3; no clear D. This CDR3 region has 11 residues. The V end lost 6 bases, the J end lost 3 bases, and 4 bases lay between the germline ends.

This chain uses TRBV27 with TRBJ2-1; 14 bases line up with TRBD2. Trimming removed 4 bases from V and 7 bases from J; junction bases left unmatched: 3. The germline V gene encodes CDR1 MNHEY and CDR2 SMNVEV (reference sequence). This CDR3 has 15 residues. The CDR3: CASSSGLAGENEQFF. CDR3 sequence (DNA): TGTGCCAGCAGTTCGGGACTAGCGGGAGAGAATGAGCAGTTCTTC.

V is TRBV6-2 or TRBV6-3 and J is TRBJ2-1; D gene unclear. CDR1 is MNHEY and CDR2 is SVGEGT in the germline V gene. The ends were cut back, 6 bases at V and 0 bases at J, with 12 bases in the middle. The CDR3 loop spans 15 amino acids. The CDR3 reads CASSRTGHSYNEQFF. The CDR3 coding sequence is TGTGCCAGCAGCCGGACGGGTCACTCCTACAATGAGCAGTTCTTC.

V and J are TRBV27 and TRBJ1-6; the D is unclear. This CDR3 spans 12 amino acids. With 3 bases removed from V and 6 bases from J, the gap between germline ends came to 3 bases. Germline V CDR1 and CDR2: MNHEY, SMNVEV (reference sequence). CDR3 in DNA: TGTGCCAGCAGTTTCTCTAATTCACCCCTCCACTTT. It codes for CASSFSNSPLHF.

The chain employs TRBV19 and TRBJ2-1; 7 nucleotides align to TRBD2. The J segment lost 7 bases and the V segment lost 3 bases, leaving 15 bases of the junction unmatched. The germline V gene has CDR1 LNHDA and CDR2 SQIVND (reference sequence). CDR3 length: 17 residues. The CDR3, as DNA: TGTGCCAGTAGTATCCCCAGCGGGGACCGAGGTAGGAATGAGCAGTTCTTC. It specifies CASSIPSGDRGRNEQFF.